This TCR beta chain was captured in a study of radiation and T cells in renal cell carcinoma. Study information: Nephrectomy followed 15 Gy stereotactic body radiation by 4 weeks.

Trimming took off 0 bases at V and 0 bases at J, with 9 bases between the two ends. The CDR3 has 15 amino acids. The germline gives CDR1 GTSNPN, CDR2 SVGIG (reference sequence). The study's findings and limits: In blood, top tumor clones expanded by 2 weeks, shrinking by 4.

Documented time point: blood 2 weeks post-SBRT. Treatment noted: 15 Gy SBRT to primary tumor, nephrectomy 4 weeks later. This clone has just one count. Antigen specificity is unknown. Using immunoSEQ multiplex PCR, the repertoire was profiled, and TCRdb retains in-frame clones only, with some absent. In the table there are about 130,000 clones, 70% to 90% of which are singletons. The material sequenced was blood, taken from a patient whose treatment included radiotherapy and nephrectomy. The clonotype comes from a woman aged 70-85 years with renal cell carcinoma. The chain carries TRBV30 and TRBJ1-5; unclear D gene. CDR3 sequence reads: CAWSVLGFSNQPQHF. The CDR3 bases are TGTGCCTGGAGTGTATTGGGTTTTAGCAATCAGCCCCAGCATTTT. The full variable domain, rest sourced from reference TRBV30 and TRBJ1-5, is SQTIHQWPATLVQPVGSPLSLECTVEGTSNPNLYWYRQAAGRGLQLLFYSVGIGQISSEVPQNLSASRPQDRQFILSSKKLLLSDSGFYLCAWSVLGFSNQPQHFGDGTRLSIL.